The clone carrying this T cell receptor (beta chain) was recorded at least ten times. The sample belongs to a study of T cell repertoires in cytomegalovirus infection. TCRdb called the reads again in MiXCR, with one record for every CDR3 protein. The sample shows about 230,000 distinct CDR3 sequences, under 8.5% of them seen only once. The receptor comes from a human donor in good health (CMV status not recorded). Some clones in this sample may be carry-over from other donors' samples. Sequenced input: PBMCs.

The CDR3 protein is CASSSRGFNQPQHF. In nucleotides, the CDR3 is TGTGCCAGCAGTTCTCGGGGTTTCAATCAGCCCCAGCATTTT. The chain couples TRBV6-2 or TRBV6-3 to TRBJ1-5; no firm D call. The V gene lost 4 bases and the J gene lost 3 bases, with 10 bases spanning the gap. The CDR3 is 14 residues long. The germline gives CDR1 MNHEY, CDR2 SVGEGT.